The sequence of this TCR beta chain was determined in a study of early T cells in non-severe SARS-CoV-2 infection. Looking at the study overall: From unsorted whole blood, bulk RNA was sequenced, and the chains remained unpaired.

Unique molecular identifiers were affixed to single, distinct cDNA molecules. TCRdb processed the 5' RACE reads anew with MiXCR; each CDR3 protein has one entry. The data show 40,000 to 55,000 distinct CDR3 sequences, approximately 7.5% seen once. This clonotype has ten or more counts. The CDR3 covers 14 residues. Trimming pared 0 bases from V and 2 bases from J, leaving 8 bases between. Germline CDR1 is DFQATT and CDR2 is SNEGSKA (reference sequence). The clonotype comes from an adult who was a healthcare worker with PCR-confirmed SARS-CoV-2 infection or an uninfected control (not recorded which). The chain has TRBV20-1 and TRBJ1-5; D is undetermined. Material: whole blood. CDR3 region: CSARDRQGNQPQHF. The CDR3, as DNA: TGCAGTGCTAGAGACCGGCAGGGCAATCAGCCCCAGCATTTT.